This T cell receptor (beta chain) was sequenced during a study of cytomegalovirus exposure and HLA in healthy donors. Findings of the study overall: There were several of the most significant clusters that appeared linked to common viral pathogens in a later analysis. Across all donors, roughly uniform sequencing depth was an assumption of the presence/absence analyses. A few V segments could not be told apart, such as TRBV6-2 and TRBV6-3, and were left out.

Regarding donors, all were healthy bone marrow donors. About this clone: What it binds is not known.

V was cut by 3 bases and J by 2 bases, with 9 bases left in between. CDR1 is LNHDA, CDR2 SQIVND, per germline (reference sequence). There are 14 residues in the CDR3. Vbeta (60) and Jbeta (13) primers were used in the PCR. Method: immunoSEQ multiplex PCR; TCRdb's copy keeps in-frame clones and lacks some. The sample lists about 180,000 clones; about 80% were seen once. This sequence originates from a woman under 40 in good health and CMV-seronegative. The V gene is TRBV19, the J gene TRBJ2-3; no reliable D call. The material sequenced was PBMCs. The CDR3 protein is CASSIKSITDTQYF. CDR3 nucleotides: TGTGCCAGTAGTATTAAAAGCATCACAGATACGCAGTATTTT. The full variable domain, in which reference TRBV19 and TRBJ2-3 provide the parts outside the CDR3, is DGGITQSPKYLFRKEGQNVTLSCEQNLNHDAMYWYRQDPGQGLRLIYYSQIVNDFQKGDIAEGYSVSREKKESFPLTVTSAQKNPTAFYLCASSIKSITDTQYFGPGTRLTVL.